The next 28 T cell receptor beta chains were all read from a single sample in a study of CXCR3-negative and CXCR3-positive naive CD8 T cells (dated by TCRdb to 2018 to 2020). Sequenced using a NextSeq 550. The Human TCR Profiling Kit (MiLaboratory) was used to prepare UMI-labeled 5' RACE TRB cDNA libraries. TCRdb reprocessed the reads into one record per CDR3 protein sequence, lacking DNA. The sample table records about 150,000 distinct CDR3 sequences. The ten most abundant clones make up 0.45% to 0.6% of the sample. Their target antigens are unknown. Broader findings and caveats from the paper: Compared with CXCR3-negative naive cells, CXCR3-positive naive cells had TRB CDR3s with higher hydrophobicity (lower Kidera factor 4), lower energy, and higher strength and volume indices.

The sample comprised naive CXCR3+ CD8+ T cells from blood. Read against the paper, the sample's cell subset or site label means: CD45RO-CCR7+CD27+CD95- naive CD8+ T cells expressing CXCR3 (TNR3+). Receptors originate from a human donor in good health. Some clones in this sample may be carry-over from other donors' samples.

This chain uses TRBV4-1 with TRBJ2-7. Germline CDR1 MGHRA, CDR2 YSYEKL. The CDR3 extends over 16 amino acids. This CDR3 reads CASSQDGSWGTYEQYF.

The rearrangement uses TRBV24-1 and TRBJ2-1. The V gene's germline CDR1 is KGHDR and CDR2 SFDVKD. The CDR3 consists of 15 residues. The CDR3 is CATSDLGTRDNEQFF.

The genes are TRBV7-9 and TRBJ1-1; TCRdb's assignment of TRBD1 cannot be checked, as there is no DNA. Germline V CDR1 and CDR2: SEHNR, FQNEAQ (reference sequence). CDR3 length: 14 residues. The CDR3 protein is CASSLAHRETEAFF.

CDR3 protein: CASSQVERIYEQYF. V usage is TRBV3-1 and J usage is TRBJ2-7. The CDR3 is 14 residues long. Germline V CDR1 and CDR2: LGHDT, YNNKEL (reference sequence).

The rearrangement joins TRBV7-2 to TRBJ2-1; lacking DNA, the TRBD2 call made by TCRdb goes unchecked. Looked up from germline, CDR1 is SGHTA and CDR2 is FQGNSA. The CDR3 is 14 residues long. CDR3 sequence reads: CASSPTGRGNEQFF.

V gene TRBV7-6 combines with J gene TRBJ2-1. The CDR3 covers 19 residues. CDR1 is SGHVS and CDR2 is FNYEAQ in the germline V gene. The CDR3: CASSSTTRGSSGSYNEQFF.

V gene TRBV28 combines with J gene TRBJ2-7; absent DNA, TCRdb's TRBD2 call cannot be checked. There are 20 residues in the CDR3. The V gene's germline CDR1 is MDHEN and CDR2 SYDVKM. The CDR3 loop reads CASSSHAGLAGGRPSLEQYF.

The V and J genes are TRBV19 and TRBJ2-1; no DNA is available, so the TRBD1 call from TCRdb remains unchecked. CDR1 and CDR2 (germline): LNHDA, SQIVND (reference sequence). The CDR3 sequence is 12 residues long. CDR3 residues: CASSQGANEQFF. Full variable domain (rest looked up from reference TRBV19 and TRBJ2-1): DGGITQSPKYLFRKEGQNVTLSCEQNLNHDAMYWYRQDPGQGLRLIYYSQIVNDFQKGDIAEGYSVSREKKESFPLTVTSAQKNPTAFYLCASSQGANEQFFGPGTRLTVL.

This CDR3 reads CASSYGLVAGTDTQYF. The rearrangement joins TRBV6-6 to TRBJ2-3. The V gene's germline CDR1 is MNHNY and CDR2 SVGAGI (reference sequence). The CDR3 is 16 residues long.

The V call is TRBV10-3, the J call TRBJ2-2. The CDR3 has 15 residues. Germline V lookup: CDR1 ENHRY, CDR2 SYGVKD. The CDR3 here is CAISGSDSNTGELFF.

The chain links TRBV7-2 to TRBJ2-7; TCRdb proposes TRBD2, but this gene call is untestable without DNA. The germline V gene has CDR1 SGHTA and CDR2 FQGNSA. This CDR3 spans 17 amino acids. This chain's CDR3 is CASSHGLAGAGEDEQYF.

The CDR3 region is CASSLIQGANEQFF. The chain combines TRBV7-3 with TRBJ2-1; TCRdb returns TRBD1, unconfirmable since there is no DNA. This CDR3 contains 14 residues. Germline CDR1 SGHTA, CDR2 FQGTGA.

CDR3 in amino acids: CASNSGTSDTYEQYF. The chain joins TRBV7-6 to TRBJ2-7; TCRdb names TRBD2, which stays unverified in the absence of DNA. From germline, CDR1 is SGHVS and CDR2 FNYEAQ. This CDR3 is 15 amino acids long.

The V call is TRBV7-9, the J call TRBJ2-5; TCRdb picks TRBD2, but there is no DNA to check that call. CDR1 and CDR2 (germline): SEHNR, FQNEAQ (reference sequence). The CDR3 consists of 15 residues. The CDR3 sequence: CASSSGTSDRETQYF.

This chain uses TRBV12-3 or TRBV12-4 with TRBJ2-1; the D call from TCRdb, TRBD2, cannot be confirmed without DNA. CDR3 length: 13 amino acids. The chain's CDR3 is CASSLVMAHEQFF.

The gene calls are TRBV7-9 and TRBJ2-1; TCRdb reports TRBD1, a call that lacks DNA to check it against. The CDR3 covers 14 residues. CDR1 is SEHNR, CDR2 FQNEAQ, per germline (reference sequence). The CDR3 sequence is CASSSVTGDNEQFF.

This chain connects TRBV6-5 to TRBJ2-7; TCRdb reports TRBD2, a call that lacks DNA to check it against. This CDR3 is 16 amino acids long. CDR1 is MNHEY and CDR2 is SVGAGI in the germline V gene. The CDR3 loop is CASSYGESGGAYEQYF.

This rearrangement joins TRBV28 to TRBJ2-7. The CDR3 runs to 14 residues. Germline V gene sequence: CDR1 MDHEN, CDR2 SYDVKM. The CDR3 here is CASSLKAPTYEQYF.

CDR3 region: CASSLAPGQGEAFF. V is TRBV7-9 and J is TRBJ1-1; TCRdb calls TRBD1, which cannot be checked without DNA. Looked up from germline, CDR1 is SEHNR and CDR2 is FQNEAQ (reference sequence). The CDR3 loop spans 14 amino acids.

V is TRBV7-8 and J is TRBJ2-1; TCRdb picks TRBD2, but there is no DNA to check that call. The CDR3 runs to 15 residues. Germline lookup yields CDR1 SGHVS and CDR2 FQNEAQ. CDR3 residues: CASSLVAGVDNEQFF.

The J gene is TRBJ1-1, the V gene TRBV7-9. CDR1 is SEHNR, CDR2 FQNEAQ, per germline (reference sequence). The CDR3 runs 13 residues. CDR3 sequence reads: CASSFDNEEEAFF.

The chain has TRBV9 and TRBJ2-1; the D gene TCRdb calls, TRBD1, cannot be checked with no DNA. The CDR3 has 16 residues. The germline CDR1 and CDR2 sequences are SGDLS and YYNGEE. The CDR3 loop reads CASSPWGQGGGNEQFF.

The V and J genes are TRBV6-2 or TRBV6-3 and TRBJ2-7. In germline, CDR1 is MNHEY, CDR2 SVGEGT. The CDR3 runs to 14 residues. CDR3 amino acids: CASSYGTDSYEQYF.

J is TRBJ2-5 and V is TRBV7-2; TCRdb proposes TRBD1, but this gene call is untestable without DNA. The CDR3 is 14 amino acids. The germline CDR1 and CDR2 sequences are SGHTA and FQGNSA. CDR3 region: CASSPRDTQETQYF.

The chain couples TRBV20-1 to TRBJ2-2; lacking DNA, the TRBD1 call made by TCRdb goes unchecked. Looked up from germline, CDR1 is DFQATT and CDR2 is SNEGSKA (reference sequence). This CDR3 has 18 amino acids. CDR3 loop: CSASVQDREFQNTGELFF.

This chain uses TRBV20-1 with TRBJ2-7; absent DNA, TCRdb's TRBD1 call cannot be checked. This CDR3 spans 18 amino acids. Germline CDR1 is DFQATT and CDR2 is SNEGSKA (reference sequence). The chain's CDR3 is CSAHVLSSGVTPYNEQFF.

This chain uses TRBV20-1 with TRBJ2-1; the TRBD2 assignment by TCRdb is unverifiable without DNA. This CDR3 contains 15 residues. Germline V gene data show CDR1 as DFQATT and CDR2 as SNEGSKA (reference sequence). CDR3 residues: CSALAGGPSYNEQLF.

The CDR3: CASSLSGTGELFF. V and J are TRBV27 and TRBJ2-2. The CDR3 is made up of 13 amino acids. Per germline, CDR1 MNHEY and CDR2 SMNVEV (reference sequence).